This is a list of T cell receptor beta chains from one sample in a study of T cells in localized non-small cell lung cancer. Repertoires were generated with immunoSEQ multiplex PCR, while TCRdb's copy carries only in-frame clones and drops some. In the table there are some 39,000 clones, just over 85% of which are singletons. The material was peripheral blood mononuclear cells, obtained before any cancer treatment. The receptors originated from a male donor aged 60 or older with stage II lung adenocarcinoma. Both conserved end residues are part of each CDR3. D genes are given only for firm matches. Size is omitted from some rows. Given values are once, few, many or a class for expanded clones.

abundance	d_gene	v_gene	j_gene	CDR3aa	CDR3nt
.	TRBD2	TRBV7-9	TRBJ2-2	CASSVSSGTNTGELFF	TGTGCCAGCAGCGTATCTAGCGGGACTAACACCGGGGAGCTGTTTTTT
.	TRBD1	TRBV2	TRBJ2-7	CASNYYGQGKYF	TGTGCCAGCAACTATTATGGACAGGGGAAGTACTTC
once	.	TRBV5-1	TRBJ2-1	CASSFSRQYNEQFF	TGCGCCAGCAGCTTTTCCCGACAGTACAATGAGCAGTTCTTC
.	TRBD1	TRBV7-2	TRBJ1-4	CASSLSRGNEKLFF	TGTGCCAGCAGCTTATCCAGGGGGAATGAAAAACTGTTTTTT
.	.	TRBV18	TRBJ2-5	CASSPMRKPYQETQYF	TGTGCCAGCTCACCAATGCGTAAACCTTACCAAGAGACCCAGTACTTC
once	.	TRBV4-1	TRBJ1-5	CASSHGWGGGGNQPQHF	TGCGCCAGCAGCCATGGGTGGGGTGGGGGTGGCAATCAGCCCCAGCATTTT
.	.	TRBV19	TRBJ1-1	CASSMEPSNTEAFF	TGTGCCAGTAGTATGGAGCCCTCGAACACTGAAGCTTTCTTT
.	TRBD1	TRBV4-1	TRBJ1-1	CASSLYSYRGGSTEAFF	TGCGCCAGCAGCCTTTACTCCTACAGGGGCGGAAGCACTGAAGCTTTCTTT
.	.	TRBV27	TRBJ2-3	CASSTAPQDTQYF	TGTGCCAGCAGTACAGCACCCCAAGATACGCAGTATTTT
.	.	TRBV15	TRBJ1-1	CATSRVPAEEAFF	TGTGCCACCAGCAGAGTTCCCGCCGAAGAAGCTTTCTTT
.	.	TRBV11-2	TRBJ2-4	CASSLENLAKNIQYF	TGTGCCAGCAGCTTAGAAAACCTAGCCAAAAACATTCAGTACTTC
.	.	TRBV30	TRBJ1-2	CAWSVWGRNYGYTF	TGTGCCTGGAGTGTTTGGGGAAGGAACTATGGCTACACCTTC
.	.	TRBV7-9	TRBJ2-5	CASSSGRETQYF	TGTGCCAGCAGCTCTGGGCGGGAGACCCAGTACTTC
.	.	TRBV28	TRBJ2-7	CASSLGGSYEQYF	TGTGCCAGCAGTTTAGGGGGGAGCTACGAGCAGTACTTC
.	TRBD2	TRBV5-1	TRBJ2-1	CASRGTSGIYNEQFF	TGCGCCAGCAGGGGGACTAGCGGGATTTACAATGAGCAGTTCTTC
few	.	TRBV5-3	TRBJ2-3	CARSAWGFTDTQYF	TGTGCCAGAAGCGCGTGGGGCTTCACAGATACGCAGTATTTT
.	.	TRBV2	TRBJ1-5	CASQQEINQPQHF	TGTGCCAGCCAACAGGAAATCAATCAGCCCCAGCATTTT
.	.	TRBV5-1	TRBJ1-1	CASSASGVDTEAFF	TGCGCCAGCAGCGCCTCAGGGGTTGACACTGAAGCTTTCTTT
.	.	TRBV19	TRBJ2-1	CASSPLTGTLRYNEQFF	TGTGCCAGTAGTCCTCTAACAGGCACCCTCCGGTACAATGAGCAGTTCTTC
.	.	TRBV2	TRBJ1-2	CASSELRGLGGYTF	TGTGCCAGCAGTGAGCTCCGTGGGCTAGGGGGCTACACCTTC
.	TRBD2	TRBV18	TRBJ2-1	CASSPKAGGNEQFF	TGTGCCAGCTCACCAAAAGCGGGAGGCAATGAGCAGTTCTTC
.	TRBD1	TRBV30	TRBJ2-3	CAWSPLGTVYPTDTQYF	TGTGCCTGGAGTCCCCTGGGGACAGTGTACCCCACAGATACGCAGTATTTT